This is a list of T cell receptor beta chains from one sample in a study of shared clonotypes between healthy human individuals. Produced via immunoSEQ multiplex PCR; TCRdb's table is partial and in-frame only. The sample has under 2,000,000 clones; approximately 95% are singletons. Sequencing was done on a sample of naive CD8+ T cells sorted from blood. Receptors originate from a man aged 18 to 29 in good health. CDR3s include the opening cysteine and the closing phenylalanine or tryptophan. A D gene is named only where the DNA matches it firmly. Only part of the rows carry a size: once, few, many, or a class if the clone is expanded.

>TRBV27|-|-|TRBJ2-3
TGTGCCAGCAGTTTATCGTGGGGGGACAGAAACACAGATACGCAGTATTTT
CASSLSWGDRNTDTQYF
>TRBV27|TRBD2|once|TRBJ2-7
TGTGCCAGCAGTTTAATCGGGGGGGGCTCCTCCTACGAGCAGTACTTC
CASSLIGGGSSYEQYF
>TRBV7-2|TRBD2|-|TRBJ2-7
TGTGCCAGCAGCACGTTAGCGGGAAGGGGCTACGAGCAGTACTTC
CASSTLAGRGYEQYF
>TRBV28|-|-|TRBJ2-5
TGTGCCAGCCGGTCCTTGCATCGCCGGACTTTCACATACTCAGAGACGGCCCAGTACTTC
CASRSLHRRTFTYSETAQYF
>TRBV6-6|TRBD2|-|TRBJ2-5
TGTGCCAGCAGGTCGACTAGCGCGTGGGAGACCCAGTACTTC
CASRSTSAWETQYF
>TRBV11-2|-|once|TRBJ1-4
TGTGCCAGCAGCTTACAGCCAACTAATGAAAAACTGTTTTTT
CASSLQPTNEKLFF
>TRBV27|-|-|TRBJ1-5
TGTGCCAGCAGTCAGACAGTTGCTAGTCAGCCCCAGCATTTT
CASSQTVASQPQHF
>TRBV27|-|-|TRBJ1-2
TGTGCCAGCAGTTTGAGGGTTGACTATGGCTACACCTTC
CASSLRVDYGYTF
>TRBV29-1|-|-|TRBJ1-1
TGCAGCGTTGAACAGGGGCAGGGACCGCCGAACACTGAAGCTTTCTTT
CSVEQGQGPPNTEAFF
>TRBV7-9|TRBD1|-|TRBJ2-3
TGTGCCAGCAGCTTGGGTCAAGGGGGCGTAGATACGCAGTATTTT
CASSLGQGGVDTQYF
>TRBV30|-|once|TRBJ2-3
TGTGCCTGGAGTGTACAGGCTCTTAACCCTAGCACAGATACGCAGTATTTT
CAWSVQALNPSTDTQYF
>TRBV7-6|-|-|TRBJ2-1
TGTGCCAGCAGCCACGATCCCTTTTCCTACAATGAGCAGTTCTTC
CASSHDPFSYNEQFF
>TRBV10-1|-|-|TRBJ1-4
TGCGCCAGCAGCACCCCCCTTAACAGGGAAGAAGCAACTAATGAAAAACTGTTTTTT
CASSTPLNREEATNEKLFF
>TRBV10-3|TRBD1|-|TRBJ2-7
TGTGCCATCAGGGGACAGGGGAACACCTACGAGCAGTACTTC
CAIRGQGNTYEQYF
>TRBV9|-|-|TRBJ2-1
TGTGCCAGCAGCGGGTCAAGTTCCGGGACACCATACAATGAGCAGTTCTTC
CASSGSSSGTPYNEQFF
>TRBV10-1|-|-|TRBJ2-7
TGCGCCAGCAGTGACCGCCCCTACGAGCAGTACTTC
CASSDRPYEQYF
>TRBV4-1|TRBD2|-|TRBJ2-3
TGCGCCAGCAGCCAAAGCGGGAGGTGGACAGATACGCAGTATTTT
CASSQSGRWTDTQYF
>TRBV27|-|-|TRBJ1-4
TGTGCCAGCTCTTTGCAGGGAGTACTTGGATTGGATGAAAAACTGTTTTTT
CASSLQGVLGLDEKLFF
>TRBV27|-|-|TRBJ2-1
TGTGCCAGCAGCCTTGCTACATATACCCCGCAGTTCTTC
CASSLATYTPQFF
>TRBV28|-|-|TRBJ1-5
TGTGCCAGCACCCTGGGTCTAATGGCGCATCAGCCCCAGCATTTT
CASTLGLMAHQPQHF
>TRBV30|-|-|TRBJ2-2
TGTGCCTGGAGTGTTCTCGGGGAGCTGTTTTTT
CAWSVLGELFF
>TRBV5-4|-|-|TRBJ1-2
TGTGCCAGCAGCTTGGCCGAGGGGGACTATGGCTACACCTTC
CASSLAEGDYGYTF